This TCR beta chain was sequenced for a study of OX40 agonist ivuxolimab in advanced cancers. Study-level background: Patients received ivuxolimab, an intravenous treatment, every 2 weeks at 0.01 to 10 mg/kg. Notes on the study in general: Low levels of normalized T-cell clonal expansion also appeared in some nonresponders.

Concerning this clone itself: The target antigen is unknown.

This table comes from immunoSEQ multiplex PCR, and its TCRdb copy is limited to in-frame clones, with some not included. The sample has about 73,000 clones, 80% to 90% seen once. This CDR3 spans 12 amino acids. CDR1 and CDR2 from the germline V gene are SGHKS and YYEKEE (reference sequence). V lost 2 bases to trimming and J lost 4 bases, with 7 bases between them. This sequence originates from an adult with an advanced solid tumor such as melanoma, head and neck, liver or kidney cancer. The sequenced sample was CD4+ or CD8+ T cells sorted from blood, obtained in a trial of the OX40 agonist ivuxolimab. J is TRBJ2-7 and V is TRBV5-5; weak D call: TRBD1 (6 bases). DNA for the CDR3: TGTGCCAGCAGCTTACAGGGTTACGAGCAGTACTTC. It translates to CASSLQGYEQYF.